This T cell receptor beta chain is from a study of blood T cell repertoires in COVID-19. Across the study: Acute and convalescent COVID-19 samples came from the United States, Italy and Spain.

The CDR3 is made up of 13 amino acids. Germline CDR1 is SGHNT and CDR2 is YENEEA. Trimming stripped 6 bases from V and 5 bases from J, with 10 bases between. Data came from immunoSEQ multiplex PCR; TCRdb stores just in-frame clones and leaves some out. The sample has roughly 80,000 clones, around 83% seen once. V is TRBV11-3 and J is TRBJ2-2; D possibly corresponds to TRBD1 (6 bases). Sequencing input: peripheral blood. This clonotype was obtained from a human donor in a cohort sampled during active COVID-19. CDR3 nucleotide sequence: TGTGCCAGCAGGAAGGGGGTGACCGGGGAGCTGTTTTTT. Translating it yields CASRKGVTGELFF.